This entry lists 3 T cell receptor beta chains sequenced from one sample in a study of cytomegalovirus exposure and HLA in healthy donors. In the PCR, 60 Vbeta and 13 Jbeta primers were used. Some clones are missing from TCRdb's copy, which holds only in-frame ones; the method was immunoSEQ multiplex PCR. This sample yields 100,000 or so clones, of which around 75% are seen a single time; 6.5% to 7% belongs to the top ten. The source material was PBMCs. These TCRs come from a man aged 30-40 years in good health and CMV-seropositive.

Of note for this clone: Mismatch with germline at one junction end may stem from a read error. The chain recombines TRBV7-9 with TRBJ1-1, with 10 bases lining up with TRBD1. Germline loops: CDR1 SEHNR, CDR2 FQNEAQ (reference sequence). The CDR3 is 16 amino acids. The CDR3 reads CSSSPPGQGLNTEAFF. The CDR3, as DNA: TGTTCCAGCAGCCCACCGGGACAGGGGTTGAACACTGAAGCTTTCTTT.

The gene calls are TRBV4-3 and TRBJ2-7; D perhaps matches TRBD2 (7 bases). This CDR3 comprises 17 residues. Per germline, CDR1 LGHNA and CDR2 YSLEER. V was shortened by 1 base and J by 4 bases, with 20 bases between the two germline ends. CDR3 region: CASSQVGGGRGDYEQYF. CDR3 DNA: TGCGCCAGCAGCCAAGTAGGGGGGGGACGGGGAGATTACGAGCAGTACTTC.

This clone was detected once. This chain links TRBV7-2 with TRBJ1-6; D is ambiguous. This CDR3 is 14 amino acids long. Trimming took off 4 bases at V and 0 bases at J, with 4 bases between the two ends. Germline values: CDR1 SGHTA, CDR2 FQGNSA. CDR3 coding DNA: TGTGCCAGCAGCTCCCTCTCCTATAATTCACCCCTCCACTTT. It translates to CASSSLSYNSPLHF.